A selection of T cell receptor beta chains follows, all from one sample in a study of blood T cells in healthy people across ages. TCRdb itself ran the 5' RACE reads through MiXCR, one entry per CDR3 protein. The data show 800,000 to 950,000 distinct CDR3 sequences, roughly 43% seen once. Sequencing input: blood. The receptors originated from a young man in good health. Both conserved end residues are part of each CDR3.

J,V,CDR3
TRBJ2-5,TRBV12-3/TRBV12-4,CASGGGGPETQYF
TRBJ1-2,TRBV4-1,CASSQVGGSRGGYTF
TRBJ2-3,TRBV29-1,CSVDVDNTDTQYF
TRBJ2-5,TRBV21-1,CASRPPWDRRIQETQYF
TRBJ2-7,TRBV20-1,CSASQGSGSYEQYF
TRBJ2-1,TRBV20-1,CSARSGVYNEQFF
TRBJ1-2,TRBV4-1,CASSQVQGNGYTF
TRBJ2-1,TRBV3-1,CASSQDPSTYKEQFF
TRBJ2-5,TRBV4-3,CASSQEGNSPWETQYF
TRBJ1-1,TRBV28,CASSVPGNLNTEAFF
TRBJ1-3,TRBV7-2,CASSLSWGTGNTIYF
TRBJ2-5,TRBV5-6,CASSLDRKTQYF
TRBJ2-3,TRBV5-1,CASSLAIGPDTQYF
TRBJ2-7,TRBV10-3,CAISDPSGGLYEQYF
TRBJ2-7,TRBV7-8,CASSFQQRRAGEQYF
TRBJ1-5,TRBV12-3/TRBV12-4,CASSLGRGGGQPQHF
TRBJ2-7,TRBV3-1,CASSQRDREQYF
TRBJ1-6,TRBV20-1,CSAKSGGGSPLHF
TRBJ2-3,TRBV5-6,CASSLVWGGSTDTQYF
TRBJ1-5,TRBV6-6,CASNSALGQPQHF
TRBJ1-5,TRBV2,CASSDRLSNQPQHF
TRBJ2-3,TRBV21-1,CASSKVSSTDTQYF
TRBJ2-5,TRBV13,CASSFNRAGGQETQYF
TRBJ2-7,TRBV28,CASSLEAPGGSYEQYF
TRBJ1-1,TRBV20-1,CSARDLRLNTEAFF
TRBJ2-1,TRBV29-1,CSVDGRGTYNEQFF
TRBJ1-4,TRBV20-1,CSARDVRQNEKLFF
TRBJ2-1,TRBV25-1,CASSEYGGQANNEQFF
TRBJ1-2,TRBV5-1,CASSPGGTDYGYTF
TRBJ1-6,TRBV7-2,CASSFSGQLNNSPLHF
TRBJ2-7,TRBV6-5,CASSYLGATYEQYF
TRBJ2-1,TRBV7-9,CASSLVQRGSDEQFF
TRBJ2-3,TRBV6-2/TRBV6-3,CASSLYDRGSTDTQYF
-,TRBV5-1,CASSLDSTSREQYF
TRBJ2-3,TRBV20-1,CSAPAVSDTQYF
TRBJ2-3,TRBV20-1,CSAMYRGENTQYF
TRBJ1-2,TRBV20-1,CSARRGGRGIARNYGYTF
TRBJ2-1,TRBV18,CASSQKRGGNEQFF
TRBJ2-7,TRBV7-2,CASSFVGFSYEQYF
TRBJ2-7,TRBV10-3,CAIRGGVGGAEQYF
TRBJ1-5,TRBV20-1,CSARDRGAQGLQHF
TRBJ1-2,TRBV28,CASTDRGNGYTF
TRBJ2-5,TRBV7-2,CASSLELAGGKETQYF
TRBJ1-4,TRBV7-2,CASSTRQGSSEKLFF
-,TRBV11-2,CASSVGTKSEQYF
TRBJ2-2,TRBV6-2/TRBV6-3,CASRRAGTGELFF
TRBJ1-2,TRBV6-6,CASTQGQGNYGYTF
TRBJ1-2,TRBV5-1,CASSGQTGQGVNYGYTF